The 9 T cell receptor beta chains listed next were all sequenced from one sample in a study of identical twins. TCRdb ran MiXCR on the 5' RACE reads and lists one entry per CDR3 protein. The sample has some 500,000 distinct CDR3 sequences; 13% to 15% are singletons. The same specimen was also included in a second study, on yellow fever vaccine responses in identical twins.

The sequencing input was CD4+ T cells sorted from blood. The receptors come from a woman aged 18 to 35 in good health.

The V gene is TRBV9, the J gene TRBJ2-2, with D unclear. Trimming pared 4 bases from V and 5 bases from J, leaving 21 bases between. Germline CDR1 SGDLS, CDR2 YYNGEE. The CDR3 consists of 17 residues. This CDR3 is CASSYLGQPADTGELFF. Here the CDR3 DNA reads TGTGCCAGCAGCTACCTCGGGCAGCCGGCGGATACCGGGGAGCTGTTTTTT.

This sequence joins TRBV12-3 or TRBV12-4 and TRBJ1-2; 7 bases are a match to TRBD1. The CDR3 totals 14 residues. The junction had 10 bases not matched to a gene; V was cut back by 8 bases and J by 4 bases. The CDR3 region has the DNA TGTGCCAGCGGATTGACAGGGTGGGTCTATGGCTACACCTTC. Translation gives CASGLTGWVYGYTF.

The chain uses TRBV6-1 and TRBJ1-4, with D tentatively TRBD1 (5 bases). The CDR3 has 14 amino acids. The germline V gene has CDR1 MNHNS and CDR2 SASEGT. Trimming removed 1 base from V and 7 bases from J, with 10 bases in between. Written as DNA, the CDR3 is TGTGCCAGCAGTGAAGGGGGACTGGGTGAAAAACTGTTTTTT. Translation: CASSEGGLGEKLFF.

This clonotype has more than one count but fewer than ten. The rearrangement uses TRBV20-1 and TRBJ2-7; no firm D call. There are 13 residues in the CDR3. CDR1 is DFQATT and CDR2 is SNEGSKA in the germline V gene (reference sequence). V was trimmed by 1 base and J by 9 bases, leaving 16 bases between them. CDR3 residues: CSARGGPYIAQYF. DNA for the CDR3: TGCAGTGCTAGAGGTGGACCCTACATAGCGCAGTACTTC.

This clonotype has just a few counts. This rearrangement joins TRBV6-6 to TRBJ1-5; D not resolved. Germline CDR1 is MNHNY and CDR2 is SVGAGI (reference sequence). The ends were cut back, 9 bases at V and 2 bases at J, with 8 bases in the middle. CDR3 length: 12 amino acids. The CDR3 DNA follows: TGTGCCAGTTTCGCAGGCAATCAGCCCCAGCATTTT. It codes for CASFAGNQPQHF.

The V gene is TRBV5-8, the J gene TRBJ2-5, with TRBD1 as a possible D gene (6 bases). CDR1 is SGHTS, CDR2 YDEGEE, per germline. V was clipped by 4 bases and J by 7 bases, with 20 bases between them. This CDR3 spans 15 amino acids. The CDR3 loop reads CASSGGTTRVGTQYF. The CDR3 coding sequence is TGTGCCAGCAGCGGTGGGACAACGAGAGTAGGGACCCAGTACTTC.

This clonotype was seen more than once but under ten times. The CDR3 region is CASSKEAGTSVFF. DNA for the CDR3: TGCGCCAGCAGCAAAGAGGCCGGGACTAGTGTTTTCTTC. The chain carries TRBV5-1 and TRBJ2-1; 8 positions match TRBD2. Germline CDR1 and CDR2: SGHRS and YFSETQ. Unmatched junction bases numbered 13, after V lost 4 bases and J lost 16 bases. The CDR3 has 13 amino acids.

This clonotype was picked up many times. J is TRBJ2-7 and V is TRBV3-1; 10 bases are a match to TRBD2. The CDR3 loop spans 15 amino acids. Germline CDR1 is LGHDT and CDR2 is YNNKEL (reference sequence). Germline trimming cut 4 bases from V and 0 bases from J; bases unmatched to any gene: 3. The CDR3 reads CASSPGLAASYEQYF. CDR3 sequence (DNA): TGTGCCAGCAGCCCCGGACTAGCGGCCTCCTACGAGCAGTACTTC.

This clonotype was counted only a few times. The CDR3 sequence: CASSQDRLAGGQTQYF. The DNA for the CDR3 is TGTGCCAGCAGCCAAGATCGACTAGCGGGTGGACAGACCCAGTACTTC. The rearrangement joins TRBV3-1 to TRBJ2-5, with 10 nucleotides matching TRBD2. The V gene end was trimmed by 0 bases and the J gene end by 6 bases; junction bases not matched to a gene: 7. This CDR3 has 16 amino acids. Per germline, CDR1 LGHDT and CDR2 YNNKEL (reference sequence).